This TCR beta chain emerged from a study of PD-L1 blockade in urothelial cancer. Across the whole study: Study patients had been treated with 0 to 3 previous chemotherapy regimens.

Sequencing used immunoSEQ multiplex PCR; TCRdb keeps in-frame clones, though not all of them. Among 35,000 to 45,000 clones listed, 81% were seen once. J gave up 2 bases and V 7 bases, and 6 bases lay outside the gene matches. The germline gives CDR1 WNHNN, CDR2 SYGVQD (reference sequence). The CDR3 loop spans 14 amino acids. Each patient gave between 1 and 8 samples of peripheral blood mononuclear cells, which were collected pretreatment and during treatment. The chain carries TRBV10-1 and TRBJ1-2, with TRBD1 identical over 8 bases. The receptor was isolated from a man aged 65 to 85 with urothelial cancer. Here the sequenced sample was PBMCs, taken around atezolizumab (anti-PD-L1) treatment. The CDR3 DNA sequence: TGCGCCAGCACTACAGGGGGATTAAACTATGGCTACACCTTC. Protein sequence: CASTTGGLNYGYTF.